This T cell receptor (beta chain) was identified in a study of blood T cell repertoires in COVID-19. Data came from immunoSEQ multiplex PCR; TCRdb stores just in-frame clones and leaves some out. The sample has roughly 79,000 clones, approximately 88% seen once. Germline-derived CDR1 and CDR2 are SGHRS and YFSETQ. The CDR3 consists of 15 residues. The ends were cut back, 0 bases at V and 0 bases at J, with 9 bases in the middle. The chain uses TRBV5-1 and TRBJ1-1; D possibly corresponds to TRBD1 (5 bases). The receptor comes from a woman of 80 years or more with active or convalescent COVID-19. The sequencing sample was made of peripheral blood. The CDR3 DNA reads as TGCGCCAGCAGCTTGGTGGCAGGGATGAACACTGAAGCTTTCTTT. Encoded protein: CASSLVAGMNTEAFF.